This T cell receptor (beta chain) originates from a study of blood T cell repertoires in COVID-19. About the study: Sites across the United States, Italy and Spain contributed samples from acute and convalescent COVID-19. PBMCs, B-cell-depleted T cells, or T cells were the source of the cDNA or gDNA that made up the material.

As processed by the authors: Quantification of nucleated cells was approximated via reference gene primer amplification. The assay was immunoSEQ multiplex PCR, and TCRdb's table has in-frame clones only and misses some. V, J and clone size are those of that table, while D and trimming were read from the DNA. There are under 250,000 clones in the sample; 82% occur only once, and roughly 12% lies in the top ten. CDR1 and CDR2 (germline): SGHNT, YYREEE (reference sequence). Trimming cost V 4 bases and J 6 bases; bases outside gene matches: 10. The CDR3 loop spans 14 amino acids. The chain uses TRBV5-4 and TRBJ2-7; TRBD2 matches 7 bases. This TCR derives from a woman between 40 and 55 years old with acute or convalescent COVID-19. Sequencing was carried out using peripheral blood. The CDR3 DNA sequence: TGTGCCAGCAGCCCCTCGGGAGGAGTCTTCGAGCAGTACTTC. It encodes CASSPSGGVFEQYF.